This T cell receptor (beta chain) was identified during a study of T-cell memory formation after mild COVID-19 (dated by TCRdb to the early 2020s). Study-level background: Most TCR sequence clusters were specific to one of the two donors. In a couple of donors, T-cell clones that expanded and contracted after mild COVID-19 were followed by sequencing TCRalpha and TCRbeta repertoires longitudinally. The cohort was made up of two young adult volunteers, one female and one male, who were previously healthy.

PBMCs were isolated by Ficoll-Paque density gradient centrifugation. Sequencing was carried out with an Illumina NovaSeq 6000. Using 5'RACE with constant-segment primers, TCRalpha and TCRbeta cDNA libraries were constructed, with sample barcodes and unique molecular identifiers added in the process. RNA was extracted from every sample with Trizol reagent. The libraries were amplified in two PCR steps, and the second step added a second sample barcode and Illumina TruSeq adapters. Sequencing of libraries was performed on an Illumina NovaSeq with 2 x 150 bp paired-end reads. The authors' pipeline ran thus. Demultiplexing of reads and collapsing into UMI-guided consensus sequences were performed with migec v1.2.7. Using mixcr v2.1.11, UMI consensuses were aligned to TRA and TRB V and J templates and then assembled into clonotypes. A clonotype was counted as expanded or contracted only if both edgeR and NoisET called the change significant, with noise models trained on biological replicates. For edgeR calls, the thresholds were a false discovery rate-adjusted p below 0.01 and a log2 fold-change of 1. As an exploratory analysis of dynamics, max-normalized trajectories of the 1000 most abundant clonotypes were examined with PCA combined with hierarchical clustering. Each responding clone was given a CD4 or CD8 phenotype based on the CD4+ and CD8+ repertoires, which had been sequenced separately. The public reads were reanalyzed by TCRdb: fastp trimming at Q25, MiXCR alignment, in-frame beta chains only. Rows with a matching CDR3 protein are joined into one entry that keeps the most common DNA and genes. The V and J calls and clone size are TCRdb's, not the authors'. Here the sample has under 450,000 distinct CDR3 sequences; 20% to 30% occur a single time. Of the sample, under 15% is held by the ten largest clones.

On this clonotype: The antigen it binds to is not known. It has no much larger one-base neighbor in the sample; base qualities were not kept.

The investigation overall reported the following: The second-wave clones that peaked on day 37 were not confirmed to be SARS-CoV-2 specific. Contracting CD4+ clones were found mainly in CM and EM memory subsets, while CD8+ clones were enriched in EMRA. The study covered only a couple of mild cases, and larger cohorts including severe cases with pre-infection samples were considered necessary. Some responding clones were found in pre-infection memory, which suggests that pre-existing cross-reactive memory T cells took part in the SARS-CoV-2 response. From day 15 to 85, contracting clones showed balanced CD4/CD8 phenotypes, whereas a second wave of clones that expanded from day 15 to 37 leaned towards CD4+.

After removal of 5 bases from V and 6 bases from J, the junction retains 15 bases not matched to a gene. From its cysteine to its phenylalanine, the CDR3 spans 16 amino acids. The kept DNA is CDR3 alone, 48 bases in frame from the first base. In the germline V gene, CDR1 corresponds to SGHVS and CDR2 to FNYEAQ. The sample was PBMCs or a T cell subset sorted from them (not recorded which). The TCR sequence derives from an adult woman who had mild COVID-19 (a few samples of this study predate the infection). The sample titles of this study are shuffled in the database, so cell type and time point are left out; the donor was told from shared clones. This chain is built from TRBV7-6 and TRBJ1-2; 7 bases in between match TRBD1. The nucleotides read TGTGCCAGCAGCCAGAGTGGCCCAGGGGGGTGGAATGGCTACACCTTC. It translates to CASSQSGPGGWNGYTF.